The 7 T cell receptor beta chains below all came from one sample that was sequenced in a study of blood T cell repertoires in COVID-19. The data were produced by immunoSEQ multiplex PCR, yet TCRdb's version contains in-frame clones alone and is incomplete. Of about 94,000 clones in the sample, about 74% were seen once. Sequencing was carried out using peripheral blood. Every receptor here comes from a man aged 65 to 85 with COVID-19, enrolled during active disease.

For the CDR3, the DNA is TGTGCCAGCAGCCAAGATAGCGTACCTAGACATGAGCAGTTCTTC. Protein sequence: CASSQDSVPRHEQFF. This chain joins TRBV5-8 and TRBJ2-1; D possibly corresponds to TRBD2 (5 bases). The CDR3 runs 15 residues. Germline-derived CDR1 and CDR2 are SGHTS and YDEGEE. The germline V and J ends were trimmed by 4 bases and 8 bases, with 19 bases remaining between them. The variable domain in full, with the rest retrieved from reference TRBV5-8 and TRBJ2-1, is EAGVTQSPTHLIKTRGQQATLRCSPISGHTSVYWYQQALGLGLQFLLWYDEGEERNRGNFPPRFSGRQFPNYSSELNVNALELEDSALYLCASSQDSVPRHEQFFGPGTRLTVL.

This clone was picked up a small number of times. The chain joins TRBV7-2 to TRBJ1-1; D not certain. Per the germline V gene, CDR1 is SGHTA and CDR2 is FQGNSA. V lost 5 bases, J lost 8 bases, and 9 bases lay in between. This CDR3 contains 11 residues. CDR3 protein: CASSPSREAFF. In DNA form, the CDR3 reads TGTGCCAGCAGCCCTAGTAGGGAAGCTTTCTTT.

The chain has TRBV7-3 and TRBJ2-3, with 13 bases fitting TRBD2. Per germline, CDR1 SGHTA and CDR2 FQGTGA. The CDR3 has 17 residues. V was pared by 0 bases and J by 5 bases, with 5 bases of the junction left unmatched. CDR3 region: CASSLTPGLAGEDTQYF. CDR3 DNA sequence: TGTGCCAGCAGCTTAACCCCAGGACTAGCGGGAGAAGATACGCAGTATTTT.

In nucleotides, the CDR3 is TGCGCCAGCAGCCAAGATGCAGGTAATCAGCCCCAGCATTTT. Translation: CASSQDAGNQPQHF. This chain uses TRBV4-3 with TRBJ1-5; no clear D. With 0 bases removed from V and 4 bases from J, the gap between germline ends came to 7 bases. The length of the CDR3 is 14 residues. Looked up from germline, CDR1 is LGHNA and CDR2 is YSLEER.

The chain carries TRBV19 and TRBJ2-4; 13 bases line up with TRBD2. V lost 4 bases to trimming and J lost 5 bases; unmatched junction nucleotides: 8. Per the germline V gene, CDR1 is LNHDA and CDR2 is SQIVND (reference sequence). The CDR3 runs to 17 residues. The CDR3 DNA sequence: TGTGCCAGTAGTACCCACTCGACTAGCGGGAGGCAAAACATTCAGTACTTC. Amino acids: CASSTHSTSGRQNIQYF.

A single count supports this clone. This chain uses TRBV19 with TRBJ2-5, with D possibly TRBD2 on 5 matching bases. V was trimmed by 6 bases and J by 4 bases, leaving 18 bases between them. The CDR3 has 15 residues. Germline V gene data show CDR1 as LNHDA and CDR2 as SQIVND (reference sequence). The CDR3 here is CASSWEWGRVETQYF. As DNA, the CDR3 is TGTGCCAGTAGCTGGGAGTGGGGAAGGGTAGAGACCCAGTACTTC.

The V and J genes are TRBV5-4 and TRBJ2-7; possibly TRBD1 for D (6 bases). The germline V and J ends were trimmed by 4 bases and 2 bases, with 22 bases remaining between them. This CDR3 is built from 17 residues. Germline CDR1 and CDR2: SGHNT and YYREEE (reference sequence). The CDR3 reads CASSSSGTLRGTYEQYF. The CDR3 DNA reads as TGTGCCAGCAGCAGTTCCGGGACGCTTAGGGGGACCTACGAGCAGTACTTC.